These 9 T cell receptor beta chains came from one sample sequenced in a study of T cell responses to AZD1222 COVID-19 vaccine. The method was immunoSEQ multiplex PCR; TCRdb's version includes in-frame clones alone and lacks a portion of them. The data contain roughly 130,000 clones, 90% to 95% of them singletons. The sample in question was peripheral blood, obtained on day 0 of AZD1222 vaccination. These receptors were collected from an adult in good health.

The chain links TRBV7-3 to TRBJ1-6, with 7 bases identical to TRBD1. V lost 5 bases and J lost 9; bases outside the gene matches: 10. The CDR3 runs to 15 residues. Germline lookup yields CDR1 SGHTA and CDR2 FQGTGA. CDR3 sequence (DNA): TGTGCCAGCAGCCCTAAAACAGGGGCGAGTTCACCCCTCCACTTT. Encoded protein: CASSPKTGASSPLHF.

V and J are TRBV3-1 (or the pseudogene TRBV3-2) and TRBJ1-2; 8 nucleotides align to TRBD1. Looked up from germline, CDR1 is LGHDT and CDR2 is YNNKEL (reference sequence). This CDR3 has 14 residues. V shed 4 bases, J shed 8 bases, and the junction held 9 bases outside the gene matches. In DNA, the CDR3 is TGTGCCAGCAGCCCGCAGGGGGCTCCTAGAGGCTACACCTTC. Translation: CASSPQGAPRGYTF.

The V and J genes are TRBV5-4 and TRBJ2-7; TRBD1 aligns across 10 bases. The germline CDR1 and CDR2 sequences are SGHNT and YYREEE (reference sequence). Losses at the gene ends were 4 bases for V and 5 bases for J; bases not matched to a gene: 12. CDR3 length: 16 amino acids. DNA of the CDR3: TGTGCCAGCAGCATGGCTAAGGGACAGGGGCTCCACGAGCAGTACTTC. Protein product: CASSMAKGQGLHEQYF.

The chain couples TRBV19 to TRBJ1-1; 7 bases are shared with TRBD1. From germline, CDR1 is LNHDA and CDR2 SQIVND (reference sequence). The CDR3 is 14 residues long. V dropped 7 bases and J dropped 4; count of bases not matched to a gene: 9. In DNA, the CDR3 is TGTGCCAGTACGGGGACAGTAAGTGGCACTGAAGCTTTCTTT. This codes for CASTGTVSGTEAFF.

This chain joins TRBV19 and TRBJ2-1; D is undetermined. Deletions cut 10 bases from V and 9 bases from J, with 22 bases between. Germline-derived CDR1 and CDR2 are LNHDA and SQIVND (reference sequence). The CDR3 contains 14 residues. The CDR3 sequence: CATAGPSAWVEQFF. The CDR3, as DNA: TGTGCCACCGCCGGGCCGTCGGCTTGGGTTGAGCAGTTCTTC.

This rearrangement joins TRBV18 to TRBJ2-7; D perhaps matches TRBD2 (6 bases). V dropped 0 bases and J dropped 4 bases, with 7 bases sitting between them. The CDR3 extends over 13 amino acids. Germline loops: CDR1 KGHSH, CDR2 LQKENI. CDR3 DNA: TGTGCCAGCTCACCACCGGGGACTTACGAGCAGTACTTC. This codes for CASSPPGTYEQYF.

The gene calls are TRBV24-1 and TRBJ2-2; tentatively, D is TRBD1 or TRBD2 (6 bases each). The CDR3 totals 14 residues. V gave up 5 bases and J gave up 5 bases, with 11 bases separating them. The germline V gene encodes CDR1 KGHDR and CDR2 SFDVKD. The CDR3: CATSGGAGTGELFF. The DNA for the CDR3 is TGTGCCACCAGTGGGGGGGCCGGGACCGGGGAGCTGTTTTTT.

The chain carries TRBV5-1 and TRBJ2-7, with D tentatively TRBD1 (5 bases). CDR3 size: 14 residues. Germline CDR1 is SGHRS and CDR2 is YFSETQ. V lost 4 bases and J 0 bases, leaving 11 bases between the germline ends. The CDR3 DNA is TGCGCCAGCAGCGGAGACAGCTTCTCCTACGAGCAGTACTTC. This encodes CASSGDSFSYEQYF.

The V gene is TRBV6-4, the J gene TRBJ2-1; 10 positions match TRBD1. V dropped 4 bases and J dropped 5; count of bases not matched to a gene: 14. CDR3 length: 18 amino acids. CDR1 and CDR2 from the germline V gene are MRHNA and SNTAGT. CDR3 DNA sequence: TGTGCCAGCAGTGGCGACAGGGGGCGGCTTACAATCAACAATGAGCAGTTCTTC. Translated, it gives CASSGDRGRLTINNEQFF.